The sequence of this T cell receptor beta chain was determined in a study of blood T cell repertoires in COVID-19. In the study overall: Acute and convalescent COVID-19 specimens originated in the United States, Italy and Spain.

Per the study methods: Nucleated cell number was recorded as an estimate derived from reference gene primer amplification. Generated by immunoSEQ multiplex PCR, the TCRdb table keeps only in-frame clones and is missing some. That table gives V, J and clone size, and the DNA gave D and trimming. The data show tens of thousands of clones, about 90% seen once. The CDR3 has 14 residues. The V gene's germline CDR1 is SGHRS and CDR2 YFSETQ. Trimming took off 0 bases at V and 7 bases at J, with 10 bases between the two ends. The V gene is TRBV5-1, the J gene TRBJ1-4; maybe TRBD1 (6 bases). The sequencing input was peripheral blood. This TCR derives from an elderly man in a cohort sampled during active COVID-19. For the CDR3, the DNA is TGCGCCAGCAGCTTGGGGGGGCTAGGTGAAAAACTGTTTTTT. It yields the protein CASSLGGLGEKLFF.